This entry concerns a single TCR beta chain. Sequence at one end of the junction differs from germline and may be a read error. The CDR3 has 21 residues. CDR1 DFQATT and CDR2 SNEGSKA come from the germline V gene (reference sequence). This sample was taken from a study of T-cell reconstitution after alpha-beta-depleted transplantation in children. Unique molecular identifiers were used in preparing the TCRbeta library. TCRdb recomputed calls from the PCR reads with MiXCR, one row per CDR3 protein. The repertoire holds 440,000 or so distinct CDR3 sequences, with 9.5% to 13% as singletons. The chain joins TRBV20-1 to TRBJ2-2; tentatively, D is TRBD2 (6 bases). This material consisted of PBMCs from the stem cell graft donor, taken from the stem cell graft. The origin of this receptor is a human donor who donated a stem cell graft to a child with acute myeloid leukemia. The CDR3 sequence is CCARAPPGEVLGLPDTGELFF. As DNA, the CDR3 is TGCTGTGCTAGAGCACCCCCTGGAGAGGTTTTGGGACTTCCAGACACCGGGGAGCTGTTTTTT.